These 32 T cell receptor beta chains came from one sample sequenced in a study of neurological immune-mediated disorders. TCRdb used MiXCR to reprocess the 5' RACE reads, holding one entry per CDR3 protein. The top ten clones hold about 1.3% of a sample with nearly 45,000 distinct CDR3 sequences, approximately 11% of them seen once. Sequenced material: PBMCs. Receptor source: a female donor in good health.

This clonotype was seen many times. The rearrangement joins TRBV5-5 to TRBJ2-3, with D unresolved. V lost 3 bases and J 0 bases, leaving 11 bases between the germline ends. Germline CDR1 SGHKS, CDR2 YYEKEE (reference sequence). CDR3 length equals 15 residues. The CDR3 DNA follows: TGTGCCAGCAGCTCCGACCCCCGCAGCACAGATACGCAGTATTTT. Its translation is CASSSDPRSTDTQYF.

The rearrangement links TRBV29-1 to TRBJ1-4; D remains unclear. V was cut by 6 bases and J by 7 bases, with 15 bases left in between. CDR3 length equals 13 residues. CDR1 is SQVTM and CDR2 is ANQGSEA in the germline V gene. CDR3 DNA sequence: TGCAGCGTCTTTCAAGGCGGTAGTGAAAAACTGTTTTTT. Its translation is CSVFQGGSEKLFF.

This clonotype was picked up many times. This rearrangement joins TRBV25-1 to TRBJ2-3; D gene unclear. The V end lost 4 bases, the J end lost 2 bases, and 13 bases lay between the germline ends. CDR1 and CDR2 (germline): MGHDK, SYGVNS. The CDR3 totals 15 residues. CDR3 loop: CASSAAIELTDTQYF. CDR3 nucleotides: TGTGCCAGCAGTGCGGCAATCGAGCTCACAGATACGCAGTATTTT.

On this clonotype: This may arise from a read error, as a much more abundant clone is one base away. This rearrangement joins TRBV11-2 to TRBJ2-5, with 9 bases matching TRBD1. Per germline, CDR1 SGHAT and CDR2 FQNNGV. V gave up 5 bases and J gave up 3 bases; unmatched junction bases: 7. The CDR3 has 15 residues. This CDR3 is CASSKGQGAKETQYF. The DNA for the CDR3 is TGTGCCAGCAGCAAGGGACAGGGAGCAAAAGAGACCCAGTACTTC.

This clonotype was found many times. The chain is built from TRBV5-1 and TRBJ2-7; 9 bases line up with TRBD1. Germline CDR1 SGHRS, CDR2 YFSETQ. V dropped 4 bases and J dropped 6; count of bases not matched to a gene: 5. There are 13 residues in the CDR3. The CDR3 DNA is TGCGCCAGCAGCCGGGACAGGGTATCCGAGCAGTACTTC. It specifies CASSRDRVSEQYF.

The chain is built from TRBV3-1 and TRBJ2-7; 12 nucleotides agree with TRBD2. V trimming: 3 bases; J trimming: 2 bases; junction bases outside the gene matches: 5. This CDR3 has 16 amino acids. Germline assignment: CDR1 LGHDT and CDR2 YNNKEL (reference sequence). CDR3 DNA sequence: TGTGCCAGCAGCCAGGGCAGACTAGCGGGGGCCTACGAGCAGTACTTC. Translation gives CASSQGRLAGAYEQYF.

This clonotype came up many times. The genes are TRBV3-1 and TRBJ1-2; D remains ambiguous. V lost 1 base to trimming and J lost 6 bases, with 9 bases between them. The germline V gene encodes CDR1 LGHDT and CDR2 YNNKEL (reference sequence). The CDR3 covers 13 residues. The CDR3 region has the DNA TGTGCCAGCAGCCAAGGGAGCCTACATGGCTACACCTTC. The encoded protein is CASSQGSLHGYTF.

This clonotype was picked up many times. The chain combines TRBV5-1 with TRBJ1-1; 10 nucleotides align to TRBD1. The CDR3 runs 17 residues. Germline V gene data show CDR1 as SGHRS and CDR2 as YFSETQ. V lost 1 base to trimming and J lost 1 base; unmatched junction nucleotides: 7. The CDR3 DNA reads TGCGCCAGCAGCTTGCCTCCGGGACAGGGGCGGAACACTGAAGCTTTCTTT. This sequence encodes CASSLPPGQGRNTEAFF.

This clonotype was counted at least ten times. The chain uses TRBV7-9 and TRBJ2-1; perhaps TRBD1 as D (6 bases). Germline loops: CDR1 SEHNR, CDR2 FQNEAQ (reference sequence). The germline V and J ends were trimmed by 2 bases and 5 bases, with 16 bases remaining between them. This CDR3 has 16 residues. The DNA of the CDR3 is TGTGCCAGCAGCTTACAGGGGACGGGAATACACAATGAGCAGTTCTTC. It codes for CASSLQGTGIHNEQFF.

This clonotype was observed many times. This chain uses TRBV3-1 with TRBJ2-7; perhaps TRBD2 as D (6 bases). V gave up 1 base and J gave up 3 bases, with 10 bases separating them. The CDR3 covers 14 residues. From germline, CDR1 is LGHDT and CDR2 YNNKEL (reference sequence). CDR3 amino acids: CASSQVAGSYEQYF. The CDR3 coding sequence is TGTGCCAGCAGCCAAGTTGCGGGAAGCTACGAGCAGTACTTC.

This clonotype was observed many times. The V and J genes are TRBV15 and TRBJ2-7; TRBD1 matches at 7 bases. Looked up from germline, CDR1 is LNHNV and CDR2 is YYDKDF (reference sequence). The CDR3 runs to 14 residues. After removal of 2 bases from V and 3 bases from J, the junction contained 4 bases not matched to a gene. The CDR3 region is CATSRLRGNYEQYF. The CDR3, as DNA: TGTGCCACCAGCAGACTCAGGGGGAACTACGAGCAGTACTTC.

As to this clonotype: Since a much larger clone is just one base distant, this may be a read error. The chain employs TRBV20-1 and TRBJ2-5; D uncertain. The V gene lost 3 bases and the J gene lost 5 bases, with 10 bases spanning the gap. Germline V gives CDR1 DFQATT, CDR2 SNEGSKA (reference sequence). The CDR3 sequence is 12 residues long. The CDR3 DNA reads TGCAGTGCTAGTACCGTGGCGGAGACCCAGTACTTC. It specifies CSASTVAETQYF.

This rearrangement joins TRBV15 to TRBJ2-7, with 8 positions matching TRBD2. The CDR3 is 15 amino acids. V lost 0 bases, J lost 0 bases, and 1 base stayed unmatched. CDR1 LNHNV and CDR2 YYDKDF come from the germline V gene (reference sequence). The CDR3 DNA sequence: TGTGCCACCAGCAGAGATACTAGCGGCTCCTACGAGCAGTACTTC. Its protein product is CATSRDTSGSYEQYF.

This clonotype was recorded many times. The chain uses TRBV29-1 and TRBJ1-2; no clear D gene. The V gene lost 6 bases and the J gene lost 6 bases, with 23 bases spanning the gap. CDR3 length: 15 residues. The V gene's germline CDR1 is SQVTM and CDR2 ANQGSEA. The CDR3: CSVGERTLLSDGYTF. The CDR3 DNA reads TGCAGCGTCGGCGAGAGGACTCTTCTGTCGGATGGCTACACCTTC.

The sample holds many counts of this clonotype. The V and J genes are TRBV5-1 and TRBJ1-5; D not resolved. The germline gives CDR1 SGHRS, CDR2 YFSETQ. The ends were cut back, 4 bases at V and 1 base at J, with 12 bases in the middle. The CDR3 length is 15 residues. The CDR3 nucleotides are TGCGCCAGCAGCCCCAGGCCCGGAAGCAATCAGCCCCAGCATTTT. This encodes CASSPRPGSNQPQHF.

This clonotype was detected only a few times. The junction shows a germline mismatch at one end, possibly a read error. The chain couples TRBV7-2 to TRBJ1-2; a weak D match, TRBD1 (5 bases). This CDR3 region has 15 residues. CDR1 and CDR2 from the germline V gene are SGHTA and FQGNSA. The chain's CDR3 is CASTLGSAGLYGYTF. In DNA form, the CDR3 reads TGTGCCAGCACCTTAGGGTCTGCGGGGCTCTATGGCTACACCTTC.

In its sample, this clonotype was seen many times. This chain joins TRBV5-1 and TRBJ2-7; TRBD2 is a possible D gene (6 bases). V was trimmed by 0 bases and J by 8 bases, leaving 24 bases between them. Per the germline V gene, CDR1 is SGHRS and CDR2 is YFSETQ. The CDR3 is made up of 17 amino acids. As DNA, the CDR3 is TGCGCCAGCAGCTTGGCCCCTAGCGTGGACCCTACGAGTAAGCAGTACTTC. Its translation: CASSLAPSVDPTSKQYF.

This clonotype has at least ten counts. The chain is built from TRBV6-5 and TRBJ2-3, with TRBD2 identical over 10 bases. The CDR3 is 16 amino acids. V dropped 5 bases and J dropped 0; count of bases not matched to a gene: 5. Germline lookup yields CDR1 MNHEY and CDR2 SVGAGI. The DNA for the CDR3 is TGTGCCAGCAGTCAACGGACTAGCGGAAGCACAGATACGCAGTATTTT. As protein: CASSQRTSGSTDTQYF.

This clonotype showed up many times. This chain joins TRBV6-5 and TRBJ2-5; 8 bases map to TRBD1. The CDR3 length is 14 residues. V shed 2 bases and J 9 bases; nucleotides not matched to a gene: 8. From germline, CDR1 is MNHEY and CDR2 SVGAGI. CDR3 coding DNA: TGTGCCAGCAGTTACACAGGGGGAATTGGGGCCCAGTACTTC. As protein: CASSYTGGIGAQYF.

In this sample, this clonotype turned up many times. V is TRBV5-8 and J is TRBJ1-5, with a possible D match to TRBD1 (5 bases). Trimming shortened V by 4 bases and J by 8 bases, and 16 bases separated the two germline ends. The V gene's germline CDR1 is SGHTS and CDR2 YDEGEE. The CDR3 runs 14 residues. The CDR3, as DNA: TGTGCCAGCAGCCTGGGGGTAGGATTCGAGCCCCAGCATTTT. It is translated as CASSLGVGFEPQHF.

This clonotype was observed at least ten times. The chain is built from TRBV20-1 and TRBJ2-7; 10 bases match TRBD2. From germline, CDR1 is DFQATT and CDR2 SNEGSKA (reference sequence). Germline trimming cut 6 bases from V and 0 bases from J; bases unmatched to any gene: 5. This CDR3 has 14 residues. The CDR3 protein is CSARSGGNSYEQYF. The CDR3 DNA follows: TGCAGTGCCCGTAGCGGGGGGAACTCCTACGAGCAGTACTTC.

Ten or more counts support this clonotype. The chain is built from TRBV5-1 and TRBJ2-3; TRBD2 aligns across 8 bases. The V gene end was trimmed by 5 bases and the J gene end by 4 bases; junction bases not matched to a gene: 6. This CDR3 spans 14 amino acids. Germline V gene lookup returns CDR1 SGHRS and CDR2 YFSETQ. CDR3 loop: CASSYSGGPDTQYF. The CDR3 DNA follows: TGCGCCAGCAGTTACAGCGGGGGCCCAGATACGCAGTATTTT.

This clonotype has a count of ten or more. V and J are TRBV7-2 and TRBJ2-7; a possible D gene is TRBD2 (6 bases). V was pared by 5 bases and J by 0 bases, with 17 bases between. Germline assignment: CDR1 SGHTA and CDR2 FQGNSA. This CDR3 has 16 residues. The DNA for the CDR3 is TGTGCCAGCAGCCTCCAGCCTAGCGAGTACTCCTACGAGCAGTACTTC. Its translation is CASSLQPSEYSYEQYF.

Details on this clonotype: A much larger clone lies one base from this, so it may be a read error. J is TRBJ1-5 and V is TRBV27; TRBD1 might be the D (5 bases). Germline CDR1 MNHEY, CDR2 SMNVEV (reference sequence). The CDR3 length is 13 residues. The CDR3 is CASGFSRDQPQHF. The CDR3 DNA reads as TGTGCCAGCGGTTTTTCCAGGGATCAGCCCCAGCATTTT.

By share of the sample, this clonotype is medium-sized. V is TRBV5-1 and J is TRBJ2-2; the match to TRBD1 covers 10 bases. Germline V gene lookup returns CDR1 SGHRS and CDR2 YFSETQ. Trimming removed 4 bases from V and 2 bases from J; junction bases left unmatched: 8. The CDR3 sequence is 17 residues long. As DNA, the CDR3 is TGCGCCAGCAGCCACAGTAGGACAGGGGGAAACACCGGGGAGCTGTTTTTT. Translated: CASSHSRTGGNTGELFF.

This clonotype is labeled as medium-sized. J is TRBJ1-5 and V is TRBV7-2; TRBD1 is a possible D gene (6 bases). Deletions cut 2 bases from V and 4 bases from J, with 18 bases between. The CDR3 contains 17 residues. Germline V gene data show CDR1 as SGHTA and CDR2 as FQGNSA. The CDR3 coding sequence is TGTGCCAGCAGCTTACGCGGAGGGGGGCTCGGGAATCAGCCCCAGCATTTT. Translation: CASSLRGGGLGNQPQHF.

The V and J genes are TRBV6-5 and TRBJ1-1; D is possibly TRBD1 (5 bases). The germline V gene has CDR1 MNHEY and CDR2 SVGAGI. V shed 6 bases and J shed 4 bases, with 12 bases lying between them. CDR3 length equals 13 residues. CDR3 in amino acids: CASSRKGLTEAFF. In DNA, the CDR3 is TGTGCCAGCAGCCGGAAGGGGCTCACTGAAGCTTTCTTT.

This clonotype was seen at least ten times. The CDR3 DNA is TGTGCCAGCAGCCCCTCACTGGGACAAGTCAACTATGGCTACACCTTC. It codes for CASSPSLGQVNYGYTF. This rearrangement joins TRBV9 to TRBJ1-2; a weak D match, TRBD1 (6 bases). The CDR3 extends over 16 amino acids. Germline V gene lookup returns CDR1 SGDLS and CDR2 YYNGEE. V lost 4 bases and J 2 bases, leaving 18 bases between the germline ends.

Ten or more counts support this clonotype. The chain recombines TRBV15 with TRBJ2-7; D may match TRBD1 or TRBD2 (5 bases each). Trimming removed 2 bases from V and 5 bases from J, with 25 bases in between. CDR1 and CDR2 (germline): LNHNV, YYDKDF (reference sequence). This CDR3 comprises 18 residues. In nucleotides, the CDR3 is TGTGCCACCAGCAGATCCCGGGGCCGTGGACTCAGCCGACACGAGCAGTACTTC. As protein: CATSRSRGRGLSRHEQYF.

This sequence joins TRBV9 and TRBJ2-7; D not resolved. V was shortened by 4 bases and J by 2 bases, with 13 bases between the two germline ends. The germline V gene has CDR1 SGDLS and CDR2 YYNGEE. CDR3 length equals 14 residues. CDR3 in amino acids: CASSFEVVPYEQYF. The CDR3 region has the DNA TGTGCCAGCAGCTTTGAAGTAGTCCCCTACGAGCAGTACTTC.

The table lists this clonotype with many counts. The chain combines TRBV3-1 with TRBJ2-2; tentatively, D is TRBD1 (6 bases). CDR1 and CDR2 from the germline V gene are LGHDT and YNNKEL (reference sequence). This CDR3 comprises 14 residues. V lost 4 bases and J lost 4, with 10 bases in between. In DNA, the CDR3 is TGTGCCAGCAGCCGGACAGATTCCACCGGGGAGCTGTTTTTT. It specifies CASSRTDSTGELFF.

This clonotype was observed many times. This chain links TRBV7-6 with TRBJ1-3; D is unclear. The CDR3 loop spans 14 amino acids. Per germline, CDR1 SGHVS and CDR2 FNYEAQ. Between the trimmed V and J ends, which lost 2 bases and 0 bases, there was a span of 5 bases. The chain's CDR3 is CASSLYTSGNTIYF. In nucleotides, the CDR3 is TGTGCCAGCAGCTTATATACCTCTGGAAACACCATATATTTT.